The 3 T cell receptor beta chains below were found in one sample sequenced in a study of early stage breast cancer tumors. The method was immunoSEQ multiplex PCR; TCRdb's version includes in-frame clones alone and lacks a portion of them. This sample carries tens of thousands of clones, around 72% of them seen once, and the ten largest clones take around 7.2%. Sequenced sample: blood. The receptors shown here come from a person in their fifties or sixties with breast cancer.

The J gene is TRBJ2-7, the V gene TRBV5-4, with 7 nucleotides matching TRBD2. V lost 2 bases to trimming and J lost 3 bases; unmatched junction nucleotides: 8. In germline, CDR1 is SGHNT, CDR2 YYREEE (reference sequence). CDR3 size: 15 residues. The CDR3 spells CASSFPQGGYYEQYF. DNA of the CDR3: TGTGCCAGCAGCTTTCCCCAGGGAGGGTACTACGAGCAGTACTTC.

The chain joins TRBV14 to TRBJ2-1; TRBD1 aligns across 7 bases. This CDR3 spans 16 amino acids. The germline gives CDR1 SGHDN, CDR2 FVKESK. Unmatched junction bases numbered 10, after V lost 0 bases and J lost 8 bases. CDR3 nucleotides: TGTGCCAGCAGCCAAGAGAGAACAGGGGTTGGCGATGAGCAGTTCTTC. Translation: CASSQERTGVGDEQFF. The full variable domain, its missing parts supplied by reference TRBV14 and TRBJ2-1, is EAGVTQFPSHSVIEKGQTVTLRCDPISGHDNLYWYRRVMGKEIKFLLHFVKESKQDESGMPNNRFLAERTGGTYSTLKVQPAELEDSGVYFCASSQERTGVGDEQFFGPGTRLTVL.

This sequence joins TRBV5-1 and TRBJ1-2; TRBD1 agrees at 7 bases. V was pared by 5 bases and J by 6 bases, with 4 bases of the junction left unmatched. The germline CDR1 and CDR2 sequences are SGHRS and YFSETQ. The CDR3 extends over 12 amino acids. Here the CDR3 reads CASSSDRNGYTF. The CDR3 DNA sequence: TGCGCCAGCAGTTCGGACAGGAATGGCTACACCTTC.